The 23 T cell receptor beta chains in this list originate from one sample, sequenced in a study of T cell changes during pregnancy in multiple sclerosis. TCRdb's copy holds only in-frame clones and misses some; the assay was immunoSEQ multiplex PCR. The sample has around 34,000 clones; less than 95% are singletons. The input for sequencing was CD8+ T cells from peripheral blood mononuclear cells, taken before pregnancy. These TCRs come from a female donor with multiple sclerosis, enrolled in a pregnancy study.

The chain carries TRBV11-3 and TRBJ2-7; 10 bases fit TRBD1. The germline CDR1 and CDR2 sequences are SGHNT and YENEEA. The V segment lost 5 bases and the J segment 3 bases; nucleotides outside the gene matches: 7. CDR3 length: 15 residues. For the CDR3, the DNA is TGTGCCAGCAGCCCTATCGGGACAGGGGACTACGAGCAGTACTTC. Translated: CASSPIGTGDYEQYF.

The chain links TRBV4-1 to TRBJ2-7; a possible D gene is TRBD2 (5 bases). Germline V gene sequence: CDR1 MGHRA, CDR2 YSYEKL. This CDR3 spans 14 amino acids. Trimming took 3 bases from V and 2 from J, leaving 11 bases between them. Here the CDR3 DNA reads TGCGCCAGCAGCCATGAGGGTAGCCCCTACGAGCAGTACTTC. Amino acids: CASSHEGSPYEQYF.

V is TRBV11-3 and J is TRBJ1-2, with 8 nucleotides matching TRBD1. The trim removed 2 bases at V and 1 base at J, leaving 6 bases unmatched. The V gene's germline CDR1 is SGHNT and CDR2 YENEEA. This CDR3 is 16 amino acids long. The chain's CDR3 is CASSLLGRGRNYGYTF. Here the CDR3 DNA reads TGTGCCAGCAGCTTATTAGGCAGGGGGCGTAACTATGGCTACACCTTC.

This clone appeared a single time. V gene TRBV10-3 combines with J gene TRBJ2-1; D unresolved. Per the germline V gene, CDR1 is ENHRY and CDR2 is SYGVKD. The V and J ends lost 3 bases and 4 bases respectively, with 16 bases between them. This CDR3 contains 16 residues. CDR3 nucleotide sequence: TGTGCCATCAGTGACGGAGAAGCTTGGGTATACAATGAGCAGTTCTTC. Translated: CAISDGEAWVYNEQFF.

The rearrangement joins TRBV13 to TRBJ1-2; D gene ambiguous. Per the germline V gene, CDR1 is PRHDT and CDR2 is FYEKMQ (reference sequence). The CDR3 length is 14 residues. The V and J ends lost 1 base and 9 bases respectively, with 15 bases between them. As DNA, the CDR3 is TGTGCCAGCAGCTTAGAAGGACTGGAGCAGAGCTACACCTTC. It translates to CASSLEGLEQSYTF.

The V and J genes are TRBV7-2 and TRBJ2-7; 12 bases are a match to TRBD2. CDR3 length: 17 residues. Per the germline V gene, CDR1 is SGHTA and CDR2 is FQGNSA. V shed 2 bases, J shed 3 bases, and the junction held 8 bases outside the gene matches. The CDR3 DNA follows: TGTGCCAGCAGCTTAAACCCCGGGACTAGCGGGTTCTACGAGCAGTACTTC. Amino acid sequence: CASSLNPGTSGFYEQYF. Full variable domain (remainder filled in from reference TRBV7-2 and TRBJ2-7): GAGVSQSPSNKVTEKGKDVELRCDPISGHTALYWYRQSLGQGLEFLIYFQGNSAPDKSGLPSDRFSAERTGGSVSTLTIQRTQQEDSAVYLCASSLNPGTSGFYEQYFGPGTRLTVT.

The chain combines TRBV5-4 with TRBJ2-7; 15 bases map to TRBD2. V dropped 4 bases and J dropped 6; count of bases not matched to a gene: 8. Germline V gene data show CDR1 as SGHNT and CDR2 as YYREEE (reference sequence). The CDR3 extends over 16 amino acids. CDR3 amino acids: CASSGGLAGGPGEQYF. In DNA form, the CDR3 reads TGTGCCAGCAGCGGGGGACTAGCGGGAGGCCCGGGCGAGCAGTACTTC. The full variable domain, rest sourced from reference TRBV5-4 and TRBJ2-7, is ETGVTQSPTHLIKTRGQQVTLRCSSQSGHNTVSWYQQALGQGPQFIFQYYREEENGRGNFPPRFSGLQFPNYSSELNVNALELDDSALYLCASSGGLAGGPGEQYFGPGTRLTVT.

The chain combines TRBV4-2 with TRBJ1-3; 7 bases are a match to TRBD1. With 0 bases clipped from V and 1 base from J, the junction kept 3 bases outside the gene matches. CDR1 is LGHNA, CDR2 YNFKEQ, per germline. This CDR3 spans 16 amino acids. For the CDR3, the DNA is TGTGCCAGCAGCCAAGATAAGGGGGCTTCTGGAAACACCATATATTTT. Protein sequence: CASSQDKGASGNTIYF.

The chain couples TRBV4-1 to TRBJ2-3, with 9 bases that match TRBD2. The trim removed 5 bases at V and 1 base at J, leaving 7 bases unmatched. Germline V gene sequence: CDR1 MGHRA, CDR2 YSYEKL. CDR3 size: 16 residues. CDR3 amino acids: CASSEARLAGTDTQYF. The DNA of the CDR3 is TGCGCCAGCAGCGAAGCCAGACTAGCGGGCACAGATACGCAGTATTTT.

The chain links TRBV27 to TRBJ2-7, with 7 nucleotides matching TRBD2. Trimming took 6 bases from V and 7 from J; bases not matched to a gene: 15. The CDR3 is 15 residues long. Germline V gene data show CDR1 as MNHEY and CDR2 as SMNVEV (reference sequence). In DNA, the CDR3 is TGTGCCAGCAGACCCGGTGGCGGGAGTAATGGAGAGCAGTACTTC. Its protein is CASRPGGGSNGEQYF.

The V call is TRBV6-5, the J call TRBJ2-1; perhaps TRBD2 as D (6 bases). CDR3 length: 13 residues. Germline lookup yields CDR1 MNHEY and CDR2 SVGAGI. The V gene lost 5 bases and the J gene lost 6 bases, with 11 bases spanning the gap. CDR3 residues: CASSRPSANEQFF. CDR3 in DNA: TGTGCCAGCAGTAGACCTAGCGCCAATGAGCAGTTCTTC.

This sequence joins TRBV28 and TRBJ2-7, with a tentative D call TRBD2 (5 bases). Germline V CDR1 and CDR2: MDHEN, SYDVKM. The V gene lost 6 bases and the J gene lost 5 bases, with 11 bases spanning the gap. This CDR3 comprises 12 residues. Here the CDR3 reads CASSPGLNEQYF. The DNA of the CDR3 is TGTGCCAGCAGCCCAGGACTTAACGAGCAGTACTTC.

The chain is built from TRBV19 and TRBJ1-2; D ambiguous. This CDR3 is 13 amino acids long. Germline V gives CDR1 LNHDA, CDR2 SQIVND (reference sequence). V lost 5 bases, J lost 0 bases, and 7 bases lay in between. Here the CDR3 DNA reads TGTGCCAGTAGTTCCCCTGCTAACTATGGCTACACCTTC. It encodes CASSSPANYGYTF.

This rearrangement joins TRBV7-8 to TRBJ1-1; D not resolved. Germline CDR1 SGHVS, CDR2 FQNEAQ. This CDR3 has 14 amino acids. Trimming removed 2 bases from V and 3 bases from J, with 10 bases in between. CDR3 sequence: CASSLLRRDTEAFF. CDR3 nucleotides: TGTGCCAGCAGCTTACTCCGCCGGGACACTGAAGCTTTCTTT.

V and J are TRBV6-6 and TRBJ1-2; 7 bases line up with TRBD1. Germline CDR1 MNHNY, CDR2 SVGAGI (reference sequence). The CDR3 loop spans 15 amino acids. J lost 6 bases, V lost 2 bases, and 9 bases had no gene match. CDR3 bases: TGTGCCAGCAGTTACGCGCGACAGGGTCGAGATGGCTACACCTTC. This gives the protein CASSYARQGRDGYTF.

V is TRBV6-6 and J is TRBJ1-1, with D perhaps matching TRBD1 (6 bases). The V end was cut by 8 bases, the J end by 1 base, with 20 bases between. Germline V lookup: CDR1 MNHNY, CDR2 SVGAGI (reference sequence). This CDR3 comprises 16 residues. CDR3 coding DNA: TGTGCCAGCCTAAAGGTTCCCGGGACACGGAACACTGAAGCTTTCTTT. It specifies CASLKVPGTRNTEAFF.

The chain carries TRBV7-9 and TRBJ2-7; D uncertain. In germline, CDR1 is SEHNR, CDR2 FQNEAQ (reference sequence). V lost 4 bases and J 2 bases, leaving 18 bases between the germline ends. CDR3 size: 16 residues. The chain's CDR3 is CASSSNTDSTPYEQYF. The CDR3 nucleotides read TGTGCCAGCAGCTCTAATACAGATTCGACCCCCTACGAGCAGTACTTC. Full variable domain (outside the CDR3, taken from reference TRBV7-9 and TRBJ2-7): DTGVSQNPRHKITKRGQNVTFRCDPISEHNRLYWYRQTLGQGPEFLTYFQNEAQLEKSRLLSDRFSAERPKGSFSTLEIQRTEQGDSAMYLCASSSNTDSTPYEQYFGPGTRLTVT.

This chain links TRBV5-1 with TRBJ1-3; D gene unclear. This CDR3 has 15 residues. V lost 1 base and J 0 bases, leaving 8 bases between the germline ends. CDR1 SGHRS and CDR2 YFSETQ come from the germline V gene. CDR3 DNA: TGCGCCAGCAGCTTGAGAGGTATCTCTGGAAACACCATATATTTT. This gives the protein CASSLRGISGNTIYF.

The rearrangement uses TRBV7-2 and TRBJ2-4, with a possible D match to TRBD2 (6 bases). This CDR3 spans 16 amino acids. Germline V CDR1 and CDR2: SGHTA, FQGNSA. V gave up 4 bases and J gave up 8 bases, with 21 bases separating them. CDR3 DNA sequence: TGTGCCAGCAGCTACCGGCGGGGACCTCCGGCGCACATTCAGTACTTC. Encoded protein: CASSYRRGPPAHIQYF.

This clone was seen a few times. CDR3 DNA: TGCGCCAGCAGCCAAAAAGGAGACAATGAGCAGTTCTTC. It yields the protein CASSQKGDNEQFF. This chain uses TRBV4-1 with TRBJ2-1; D gene unclear. Germline CDR1 MGHRA, CDR2 YSYEKL. V was shortened by 2 bases and J by 5 bases, with 7 bases between the two germline ends. The length of the CDR3 is 13 residues.

This chain uses TRBV11-3 with TRBJ2-3, with 8 bases matching TRBD2. This CDR3 is 15 amino acids long. The trim removed 2 bases at V and 3 bases at J, leaving 4 bases unmatched. From germline, CDR1 is SGHNT and CDR2 YENEEA. The CDR3 reads CASSLKGLGTDTQYF. CDR3 nucleotides: TGTGCCAGCAGCTTAAAGGGACTAGGAACAGATACGCAGTATTTT.

The chain carries TRBV7-8 and TRBJ2-7, with a weak D call TRBD1 (6 bases). Germline V gives CDR1 SGHVS, CDR2 FQNEAQ. The V gene lost 5 bases and the J gene lost 0 bases, with 14 bases spanning the gap. There are 15 residues in the CDR3. The CDR3 nucleotides read TGTGCCAGCAGCCAGAGGCAGGGGCCCTCCTACGAGCAGTACTTC. Protein product: CASSQRQGPSYEQYF.

The genes are TRBV2 and TRBJ2-2; D possibly corresponds to TRBD2 (6 bases). The CDR3 is 14 residues long. V was cut by 6 bases and J by 3 bases, with 11 bases left in between. CDR1 is SNHLY, CDR2 FYNNEI, per germline. CDR3 region: CASSGTYYTGELFF. In DNA, the CDR3 is TGTGCCAGCAGCGGGACTTACTACACCGGGGAGCTGTTTTTT.